The 11 T cell receptor beta chains in this list originate from one sample, sequenced in a study of tumor-infiltrating lymphocytes in localized non-small cell lung cancer. Method: immunoSEQ multiplex PCR; TCRdb's copy keeps in-frame clones and lacks some. The table lists about 16,000 clones, 69% of them singletons. Sequencing was carried out using lung tumor tissue. Every receptor here comes from a human donor with non-small cell lung cancer.

This sequence joins TRBV29-1 and TRBJ2-3; TRBD2 is a possible D gene (5 bases). Germline V gene lookup returns CDR1 SQVTM and CDR2 ANQGSEA. There are 13 residues in the CDR3. With 4 bases removed from V and 2 bases from J, the gap between germline ends came to 10 bases. CDR3 coding DNA: TGCAGCGTTGTTTTAGCGTACACAGATACGCAGTATTTT. This sequence encodes CSVVLAYTDTQYF.

The chain combines TRBV11-3 with TRBJ2-7; 9 bases are shared with TRBD1. The germline CDR1 and CDR2 sequences are SGHNT and YENEEA. This CDR3 has 15 amino acids. Unmatched junction bases numbered 10, after V lost 5 bases and J lost 5 bases. The CDR3 coding sequence is TGTGCCAGCAGCCCGACCGGGACAGGGCTTCACGAGCAGTACTTC. Translating it yields CASSPTGTGLHEQYF. Complete variable domain (other parts from reference TRBV11-3 and TRBJ2-7): EAGVVQSPRYKIIEKKQPVAFWCNPISGHNTLYWYLQNLGQGPELLIRYENEEAVDDSQLPKDRFSAERLKGVDSTLKIQPAELGDSAVYLCASSPTGTGLHEQYFGPGTRLTVT.

The chain carries TRBV11-3 and TRBJ1-1; the D is unclear. This CDR3 has 15 residues. Trimming left V 1 base short and J 0 bases short, with 9 bases between. Germline V gene sequence: CDR1 SGHNT, CDR2 YENEEA. The CDR3 sequence: CASSLGRRMNTEAFF. DNA of the CDR3: TGTGCCAGCAGCTTAGGCAGGCGCATGAACACTGAAGCTTTCTTT.

This clone was found once. This chain uses TRBV5-1 with TRBJ1-2, with a possible D match to TRBD1 (6 bases). CDR3 length: 15 amino acids. Germline V gene data show CDR1 as SGHRS and CDR2 as YFSETQ. The V and J ends lost 5 bases and 13 bases respectively, with 27 bases between them. The CDR3 DNA sequence: TGCGCCAGCAGTTCAGGACAGTCTTTTGCTCAATTTAGCACCTTC. Encoded protein: CASSSGQSFAQFSTF.

The chain employs TRBV5-1 and TRBJ1-2; possibly TRBD1 for D (5 bases). The CDR3 sequence is 14 residues long. Trimming pared 5 bases from V and 2 bases from J, leaving 13 bases between. Germline assignment: CDR1 SGHRS and CDR2 YFSETQ. CDR3 in amino acids: CASRSVGANYGYTF. CDR3 DNA sequence: TGCGCCAGCAGATCGGTCGGGGCGAACTATGGCTACACCTTC.

This clone was seen a handful of times. The chain recombines TRBV30 with TRBJ1-1; D gene unclear. Germline CDR1 reads GTSNPN; CDR2 reads SVGIG (reference sequence). V shed 5 bases and J shed 3 bases, with 7 bases lying between them. This CDR3 is 11 amino acids long. The CDR3 loop reads CAWRGYTEAFF. As DNA, the CDR3 is TGTGCCTGGCGAGGGTACACTGAAGCTTTCTTT.

The chain uses TRBV18 and TRBJ2-1, with 7 bases aligning to TRBD2. The germline CDR1 and CDR2 sequences are KGHSH and LQKENI. There are 14 residues in the CDR3. With V trimmed by 4 bases and J by 3 bases, 3 bases remained unmatched. The CDR3 DNA reads as TGTGCCAGCTCACAGGGCGGGGGCTACAATGAGCAGTTCTTC. Amino acids: CASSQGGGYNEQFF.

The rearrangement uses TRBV7-9 and TRBJ2-7, with 10 positions matching TRBD2. Germline values: CDR1 SEHNR, CDR2 FQNEAQ (reference sequence). CDR3 size: 12 residues. Trimming removed 6 bases from V and 6 bases from J; junction bases left unmatched: 2. The CDR3 is CASSWTSGEQYF. CDR3 DNA sequence: TGTGCCAGCAGTTGGACTAGCGGCGAGCAGTACTTC.

This clone showed up just once. The V and J genes are TRBV4-2 and TRBJ1-1; TRBD1 agrees at 10 bases. Per the germline V gene, CDR1 is LGHNA and CDR2 is YNFKEQ. J was trimmed by 5 bases and V by 4 bases; bases with no gene match: 4. The CDR3 covers 14 residues. The CDR3 bases are TGTGCCAGCAGCCCTCGGGACAGGGGAACTGAAGCTTTCTTT. Protein product: CASSPRDRGTEAFF.

The V gene is TRBV30, the J gene TRBJ2-1, with D maybe TRBD2 (5 bases). CDR3 size: 16 residues. CDR1 GTSNPN and CDR2 SVGIG come from the germline V gene (reference sequence). The V end was cut by 0 bases, the J end by 6 bases, with 18 bases between. For the CDR3, the DNA is TGTGCCTGGAGTGTATTTGGCGGGCCGCTGGGCAATGAGCAGTTCTTC. As protein: CAWSVFGGPLGNEQFF.

The chain is built from TRBV29-1 and TRBJ2-7; either TRBD1 or TRBD2 may supply D (5 bases each). This CDR3 is 12 amino acids long. Germline CDR1 reads SQVTM; CDR2 reads ANQGSEA. V lost 7 bases and J lost 5, with 15 bases in between. The CDR3 protein is CSGGRLRDEQYF. The CDR3 bases are TGCAGCGGGGGACGGTTGAGGGACGAGCAGTACTTC.